A single T cell receptor (beta chain) is shown here with its context. It has no known antigen specificity. Base qualities are not at hand, and no much larger clone is one base apart. The cohort comprised fewer than 700 healthy bone marrow donors. Cohort members were all nominally healthy when sampled, although unrecorded immune exposures were likely present. The donor tested CMV seronegative, placing the donor among the 350 or so seronegative members of the cohort. Every donor gave a peripheral blood sample, and the peripheral blood mononuclear cells from that sample were used for TCR beta sequencing. Genomic DNA was extracted from the blood cell samples with the Qiagen DNeasy Blood Extraction Kit. The data were obtained in a study of cytomegalovirus exposure and HLA in healthy donors (dated by TCRdb to 2017 to 2019). Background for the entire study: An earlier analysis of a few hundred of the donors reported 250 to 350 Gb of sequence data and 117 million unique TCR beta sequences obtained from approximately 180 million T cells. HLA typing included class I and class II loci at four-digit resolution. The study profiled the T cell repertoires of 500 to 800 subjects by immunosequencing and related them to cytomegalovirus serostatus. High-throughput TCR immunosequencing, statistical association of individual TCRs with disease status, and machine learning were combined to predict cytomegalovirus infection status. An early release covering approximately 600 HLA-typed donors comprised about 300 gigabases of sequencing data and around 85 million unique TCR sequences. Typing coverage differed by locus: A, B, C, DRB1 and DQB1 were typed in roughly 629-630 donors, DQA1 in 500 to 550, DPA1 in around 580, and DPB1 in around 490. Along with the approximately 650-subject first cohort, a separate validation cohort of some 130 different subjects was used. Rather than using new phenotypic data, the later analysis identified candidate immune exposures from TCR beta sequences and from how often those sequences occurred across donors. A few DR-DQ haplotypes were handled as single units for association and clustering because linkage in the cohort was strong. An earlier analysis of fewer than 750 of the donors used high-throughput TCR beta sequencing to judge whether each TCR beta V gene segment behaved as functional or pseudogenic. A later genetic analysis took genome-wide SNP genotypes for 398 of the 666 donors and used that subset as a discovery cohort. Among roughly 400 genotyped donors of the cohort, an average of roughly 240,000 unique TCR beta nucleotide sequences were sequenced per donor, 15% to 20% of them non-productive. Among the roughly 390 genotyped donors, approximately 82% belonged to the genetic ancestry cluster associated with self-reported Caucasian donors. A later analysis re-analyzed previously published TCR beta repertoires from 650 to 800 donors and added high-resolution HLA genotyping to study TCR occurrence patterns. Alongside the repertoire data, information on donor age, sex, ethnicity and CMV serostatus was compiled. The aim of the study was to test whether cataloging public T cell receptors could identify signatures of past pathogen exposure. Every repertoire in the discovery cohort had been generated on one and the same sequencing platform. On the study overall, not on this receptor specifically: Because HLA typing was missing for some donors at each locus, association tests included only the typed subset. A further reported finding was that TCR beta sequences accurately predicted the HLA-A and HLA-B alleles for most subjects in the first cohort. In the study, about 150 TCR beta chains were listed as associated with cytomegalovirus. Most TCR sequences were observed very rarely across donors, whereas some public TCRs were present in many individuals. At a false discovery rate of 0.05, a later analysis linked around 17,000 TCR beta sequences to specific HLA alleles. When HLA alleles, especially DR and DQ, strongly co-occurred, attributing TCR associations to individual alleles was difficult. The earlier analysis of almost 600 of the donors excluded fewer than 20 rarely observed V segments, including chromosome 9 orphons, because counts were too low. In vitro tests confirmed that a few of the cytomegalovirus-associated TCR beta chains recognize cytomegalovirus antigens. Because the 87-base-pair reads could not distinguish some IMGT-functional V segments, including TRBV6-2 and TRBV6-3, those segments were excluded. Sequencing depth was assumed to be roughly uniform across donors in the presence/absence analyses, though that assumption may not hold. According to a later analysis, TCR association rates differed among HLA loci, with DRB1 alleles showing the most associated TCRs and HLA-C alleles showing the fewest. A later analysis reported that several top co-occurrence clusters appeared linked to parvovirus B19, influenza, CMV and Epstein-Barr virus. For the cohort, immune exposure information was limited to CMV serostatus. In a later analysis, HLA-associated TCR beta chains were found to be more clonally expanded and to have lower generation probabilities than equally common non-associated chains. According to a later analysis, most CMV-associated TCR beta chains appeared to be HLA-restricted, and the HLA associations seemed to be driven largely by CMV exposure. Broadly in line with IMGT annotations, most TCR beta V segments showed up in productive rearrangements about 87% or about 30% of the time in an earlier analysis of approximately 600 of the donors. Only TCR beta chains were sequenced in this cohort, and the absence of alpha or paired-chain data limited detectable features. The authors suggested that the approach could potentially be generalized to other disease states and immunological phenotypes. Compared with the approximately 710-donor mean, donors in an Asian-associated ancestry cluster had fewer N-insertions in productive TCRs, according to a later genetic analysis. A cluster of highly shared sequence variants was judged likely to be a technical artifact of the sequencing pipeline. Correlated functional status among segregating V segments might be attributable to linkage disequilibrium, but an unknown experimental factor could not be ruled out. V-gene and J-gene trimming of TCR beta chains was associated with a missense DCLRE1C variant in a later genetic analysis, and the association was replicated in an independent cohort. In both the original and validation cohorts, the classifier was reported to diagnose cytomegalovirus status with high specificity and sensitivity.

The library was produced with the immunoSEQ multiplex PCR assay. For the multiplex PCR, a mixture combining 60 forward primers for TCR Vbeta segments and 13 reverse primers for TCR Jbeta segments was used. The CDR3 region of rearranged TCR beta genes was amplified from genomic DNA with a multiplex PCR assay. The Illumina HiSeq System was used to sequence the amplified TCR beta libraries as 87-base-pair reads. Concerning the study's data processing: Across the 600 to 700 repertoires, a later analysis counted 80 million or so unique TCR beta chains, some 11 million of which were shared by at least two donors. A nearest-neighbor algorithm error-corrected the raw reads and collapsed the reads into unique sequences, merging closely related sequences to remove PCR and sequencing errors. CDR3 sequences were aligned to IMGT reference sequences to assign V, D and J gene segments. For a sequence to be retained, a match of at least six nucleotides was required to both a V gene segment and a J gene segment. Rearrangements were classified as productive when the CDR3 lacked stop codons and remained in frame with V and J, and all other rearrangements were classified as non-productive. Following IMGT convention, CDR3 was defined as the stretch from the second conserved V-encoded cysteine to the conserved J-encoded phenylalanine. The earlier analysis of fewer than 750 of the donors excluded sequences that lacked an unambiguous match to a single V gene segment. An earlier analysis of a few hundred of the donors classified V segments as functional when productive rearrangements were above 56.7% and as segregating when the standard deviation between donors was above 5%. A statistical classification framework was developed to diagnose cytomegalovirus status using the catalog of TCR beta chain sequences. V and J gene assignment, in a later analysis, came from comparing TCR nucleotide sequences with IMGT/GENE-DB human TR gene sequences. Using the TCRdist pipeline, a later analysis assigned CDR3 sequences along with most-parsimonious VDJ recombination scenarios. In a later analysis, each TCR beta chain was defined by its CDR3 amino acid sequence together with its V-gene family, and reads without a unique V-gene family were excluded. In a later analysis, several hundred highly shared, low-generation-probability nucleotide sequences were removed to address suspected cross-contamination and a sequencing artifact. A later analysis calculated a clonal expansion index for each public chain from normalized within-repertoire ranks of inferred template counts. A later analysis computed generation probabilities with a VDJ recombination model fitted to out-of-frame rearrangements, and checked the results against IGoR. A later analysis scored TCR-TCR, TCR-HLA and TCR-CMV co-occurrence with hypergeometric tests, applying a repertoire-size bias correction to TCR pairs. A later analysis estimated false discovery rates by permuting HLA or CMV assignments 20 times. In a later analysis, co-occurring TCRs were grouped using DBSCAN, with TCRdist sequence similarity added in when clustering inside HLA-allele-positive subsets. For co-occurrence clustering, repertoires with fewer than 30,000 or more than 120,000 public chains were excluded, along with a handful of repertoires with anomalous nucleotide sharing. TCRdb took over this immuneACCESS table, retaining in-frame rearrangements with V and J assigned. Such tables are incomplete; in checked studies, under half of the missing clones stem from an unresolved V gene, and the remainder is unexplained. From that table come the V and J calls and clone size; the DNA was used to work out D and trimming. This sample holds approximately 130,000 clones; 81% were observed only once. Less than 0.75% of the sample goes to the ten largest clones.

The germline V gene provides CDR1 SGHTA and CDR2 FQGNSA. Reading from cysteine to phenylalanine, the CDR3 counts 15 amino acids. Of the read, only the CDR3 DNA is kept; its 45 bases are in frame from base 1. V is cut back by 1 base and J by 2 bases, with 4 bases in the junction unmatched. This clonotype was obtained from a man younger than 30 in good health and CMV-seronegative. The material sequenced was PBMCs. The chain joins TRBV7-2 to TRBJ2-7; 8 of the junction bases match TRBD1. The nucleotide sequence is TGTGCCAGCAGCTTAGTGGGACAGGAGACCTACGAGCAGTACTTC. Its coded protein is CASSLVGQETYEQYF.